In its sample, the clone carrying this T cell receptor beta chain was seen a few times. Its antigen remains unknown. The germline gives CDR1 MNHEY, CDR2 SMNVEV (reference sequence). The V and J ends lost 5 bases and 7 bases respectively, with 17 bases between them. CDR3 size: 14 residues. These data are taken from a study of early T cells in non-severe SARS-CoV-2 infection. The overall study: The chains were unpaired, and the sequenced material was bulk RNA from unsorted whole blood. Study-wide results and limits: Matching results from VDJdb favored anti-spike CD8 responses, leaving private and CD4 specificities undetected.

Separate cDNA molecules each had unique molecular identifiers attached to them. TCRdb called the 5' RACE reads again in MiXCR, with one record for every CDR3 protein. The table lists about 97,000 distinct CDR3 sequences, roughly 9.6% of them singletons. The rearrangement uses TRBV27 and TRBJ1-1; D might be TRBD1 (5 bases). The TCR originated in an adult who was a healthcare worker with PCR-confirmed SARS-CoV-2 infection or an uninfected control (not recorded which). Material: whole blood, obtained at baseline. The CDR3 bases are TGTGCCAGCAGTCCCCCTGGGGGTTGGGGTGAAGCTTTCTTT. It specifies CASSPPGGWGEAFF.